Given below is one T cell receptor (beta chain) in context. The data are from a study of blood T cells in healthy people across ages. Looked up from germline, CDR1 is SGHTA and CDR2 is FQGNSA. Trimming stripped 5 bases from V and 3 bases from J, with 20 bases between. This CDR3 is built from 17 residues. Combining a sample-barcoded 5' primer with a J-beta primer mix, a second PCR ran for about 6 to 12 cycles. TCRdb re-called the 5' RACE reads with MiXCR, one entry per CDR3 protein. Of about 1.5 million distinct CDR3 sequences detected, 35% to 45% appear once; the ten largest clones hold roughly 3.7%. This receptor was identified in a young woman in good health. V gene TRBV7-2 combines with J gene TRBJ2-1, with a possible D match to TRBD2 (6 bases). The sample consisted of blood. CDR3 coding DNA: TGTGCCAGCAGCGCCCCGGTGGCAGCGGGCCTCTACAATGAGCAGTTCTTC. This codes for CASSAPVAAGLYNEQFF.